These 31 T cell receptor beta chains share one sample of origin, sequenced in a study of blood T cells in healthy people across ages (dated by TCRdb to the mid-2010s). The library relied on 5' RACE. Sequencing used an Illumina HiSeq 2500. A second PCR of roughly 6 to 11 cycles was performed with a sample-barcoded 5' primer and a J-beta primer mix. TCRdb trimmed the raw reads at Q25, called clones with MiXCR and kept productive beta chains. Rows merge per CDR3 protein into single entries with the most common DNA and genes. The sample yields hundreds of thousands of distinct CDR3 sequences; about 56% were counted once. The ten most abundant clones make up 20% to 30% of the sample. Sequenced input: blood. The receptors derive from a man aged 40-49 years in good health.

The genes are TRBV27 and TRBJ2-7; D call uncertain. Trimming took 3 bases from V and 4 from J, leaving 13 bases between them. Germline CDR1 reads MNHEY; CDR2 reads SMNVEV (reference sequence). This CDR3 region has 14 residues. The CDR3 spells CASSFGFLAYEQYF. CDR3 bases: TGTGCCAGCAGTTTCGGTTTCTTGGCGTACGAGCAGTACTTC.

This chain connects TRBV9 to TRBJ1-6; 8 bases are shared with TRBD1. V trimming: 3 bases; J trimming: 0 bases; junction bases outside the gene matches: 8. CDR3 length: 18 residues. Looked up from germline, CDR1 is SGDLS and CDR2 is YYNGEE. This chain's CDR3 is CASSAGDRPSSYNSPLHF. The DNA of the CDR3 is TGTGCCAGCAGCGCGGGGGACAGGCCGAGCTCCTATAATTCACCCCTCCACTTT.

This clonotype has only a few counts. The gene calls are TRBV5-1 and TRBJ2-5; perhaps D is TRBD1 or TRBD2 (5 bases each). Germline assignment: CDR1 SGHRS and CDR2 YFSETQ. This CDR3 is 16 amino acids long. V lost 4 bases, J lost 5 bases, and 21 bases lay in between. CDR3 DNA sequence: TGCGCCAGCAGCGGAATGGGACGGGAAAGTTCGGAGACCCAGTACTTC. This gives the protein CASSGMGRESSETQYF.

This clonotype was seen once. This chain links TRBV29-1 with TRBJ1-2; D gene unclear. Germline V gives CDR1 SQVTM, CDR2 ANQGSEA. The CDR3 is 11 residues long. V was cut by 6 bases and J by 10 bases, with 15 bases left in between. CDR3 sequence reads: CSVVFGVDYTF. The CDR3 region has the DNA TGCAGCGTCGTTTTTGGGGTCGACTACACCTTC.

This clonotype was counted a single time. The junction departs from the called germline gene at one end, perhaps through a read error. This rearrangement joins TRBV4-3 to TRBJ2-5; possible D gene TRBD1, 5 bases. Germline values: CDR1 LGHNA, CDR2 YSLEER. The CDR3 extends over 14 amino acids. The CDR3 protein is CANSQAPLGDTQYF. As DNA, the CDR3 is TGCGCCAACAGCCAAGCCCCTCTAGGGGATACGCAGTACTTC.

The sample holds a few counts of this clonotype. The chain carries TRBV6-5 and TRBJ1-1; no firm D call. The CDR3 covers 12 residues. The ends were cut back, 6 bases at V and 2 bases at J, with 7 bases in the middle. Per germline, CDR1 MNHEY and CDR2 SVGAGI. This CDR3 reads CASSRLNTEAFF. CDR3 in DNA: TGTGCCAGCAGCCGCCTAAACACTGAAGCTTTCTTT.

The rearrangement uses TRBV20-1 and TRBJ1-3, with TRBD1 matching over 7 bases. The CDR3 runs 13 residues. The germline V gene has CDR1 DFQATT and CDR2 SNEGSKA (reference sequence). Trimming removed 3 bases from V and 4 bases from J; junction bases left unmatched: 3. Here the CDR3 reads CSAREGQGNTIYF. CDR3 DNA sequence: TGCAGTGCTAGGGAGGGACAGGGAAACACCATATATTTT.

This clonotype has a handful of counts. V and J are TRBV11-2 and TRBJ1-6, with D tentatively TRBD1 (6 bases). Germline V gene sequence: CDR1 SGHAT, CDR2 FQNNGV. V lost 4 bases and J 7 bases, leaving 14 bases between the germline ends. This CDR3 is 15 amino acids long. The CDR3 spells CASSSQGLWNSPLHF. In nucleotides, the CDR3 is TGTGCCAGCAGCTCACAGGGTCTTTGGAATTCACCCCTCCACTTT.

This sequence joins TRBV12-5 and TRBJ2-7; D call uncertain. This CDR3 spans 14 amino acids. V shed 2 bases and J shed 0 bases, with 8 bases lying between them. Germline CDR1 reads LGHNT; CDR2 reads FRNRAP. The CDR3 nucleotides read TGTGCTAGTGGTTTGCCCCTGGGCTCCTACGAGCAGTACTTC. Its protein is CASGLPLGSYEQYF.

This chain joins TRBV20-1 and TRBJ2-5, with TRBD2 identical over 7 bases. Unmatched junction bases numbered 9, after V lost 6 bases and J lost 5 bases. The CDR3 is 13 residues long. Germline lookup yields CDR1 DFQATT and CDR2 SNEGSKA (reference sequence). CDR3 DNA sequence: TGCAGTGCAAGGATAGCGGGTCGGGAGACCCAGTACTTC. Amino acids: CSARIAGRETQYF.

The gene calls are TRBV7-2 and TRBJ1-1; 12 bases line up with TRBD1. Germline values: CDR1 SGHTA, CDR2 FQGNSA. The CDR3 spans 16 residues. The V segment lost 4 bases and the J segment 4 bases; nucleotides outside the gene matches: 7. CDR3 sequence (DNA): TGTGCCAGCAGCTCCGGGACAGGGGGCGCATTCACTGAAGCTTTCTTT. Amino acid sequence: CASSSGTGGAFTEAFF. Full variable domain (outside the CDR3, taken from reference TRBV7-2 and TRBJ1-1): GAGVSQSPSNKVTEKGKDVELRCDPISGHTALYWYRQSLGQGLEFLIYFQGNSAPDKSGLPSDRFSAERTGGSVSTLTIQRTQQEDSAVYLCASSSGTGGAFTEAFFGQGTRLTVV.

The V call is TRBV18, the J call TRBJ2-7, with TRBD2 identical over 11 bases. The DNA end is more similar to TRBJ2-4, so the J call may be wrong. The CDR3 runs 14 residues. Germline V CDR1 and CDR2: KGHSH, LQKENI. The CDR3 is CASSPPSGRDIQYF. CDR3 DNA: TGTGCCAGCTCACCACCTAGCGGGAGGGACATTCAGTACTTC.

This clonotype has a handful of counts. The chain uses TRBV27 and TRBJ1-5, with D possibly TRBD1 on 5 matching bases. Per germline, CDR1 MNHEY and CDR2 SMNVEV (reference sequence). Trimming left V 3 bases short and J 6 bases short, with 12 bases between. The CDR3 covers 14 residues. The CDR3 sequence is CASSFVQDGQPQHF. CDR3 coding DNA: TGTGCCAGCAGTTTTGTACAGGACGGTCAGCCCCAGCATTTT.

Note on this clonotype: The junction departs from the called germline gene at one end, perhaps through a read error. V gene TRBV6-6 combines with J gene TRBJ2-7, with D tentatively TRBD2 (6 bases). Germline assignment: CDR1 MNHNY and CDR2 SVGAGI (reference sequence). The CDR3 sequence is 15 residues long. CDR3 nucleotides: TGTGCCAGCAGCTACTTAGCCGGGAGTCCCAACGAGCAGTACTTC. Its translation is CASSYLAGSPNEQYF.

DNA for the CDR3: TGTGCCAGCGGCCCAAGTGCCGCGCTCAATCAGCCCCAGCATTTT. Amino acids: CASGPSAALNQPQHF. The rearrangement uses TRBV7-9 and TRBJ1-5; no firm D call. The CDR3 has 15 residues. CDR1 and CDR2 (germline): SEHNR, FQNEAQ (reference sequence). V was shortened by 8 bases and J by 3 bases, with 17 bases between the two germline ends.

The genes are TRBV28 and TRBJ2-1; 12 bases are shared with TRBD2. The CDR3 consists of 16 residues. The germline gives CDR1 MDHEN, CDR2 SYDVKM. Losses at the gene ends were 2 bases for V and 6 bases for J; bases not matched to a gene: 5. CDR3 coding DNA: TGTGCCAGCAGTTTACCCGGACTAGCGGGGATCAATGAGCAGTTCTTC. Translated, it gives CASSLPGLAGINEQFF.

This chain uses TRBV7-9 with TRBJ1-1, with D possibly TRBD1 on 5 matching bases. Germline CDR1 and CDR2: SEHNR and FQNEAQ (reference sequence). The V end was cut by 8 bases, the J end by 2 bases, with 9 bases between. The CDR3 is 12 residues long. The CDR3 reads CASGQGNTEAFF. DNA for the CDR3: TGTGCCAGCGGCCAGGGCAACACTGAAGCTTTCTTT.

The chain employs TRBV5-1 and TRBJ2-4; TRBD1 is a possible D gene (6 bases). The CDR3 extends over 18 amino acids. Deletions cut 4 bases from V and 0 bases from J, with 20 bases between. From germline, CDR1 is SGHRS and CDR2 YFSETQ. The DNA for the CDR3 is TGCGCCAGCAGCGTGGACAGTCTATCCCGCATAGCCAAAAACATTCAGTACTTC. As protein: CASSVDSLSRIAKNIQYF.

This clonotype has a handful of counts. The chain employs TRBV29-1 and TRBJ2-1, with TRBD2 as a possible D gene (6 bases). CDR3 length equals 13 residues. The V end lost 7 bases, the J end lost 9 bases, and 19 bases lay between the germline ends. Germline lookup yields CDR1 SQVTM and CDR2 ANQGSEA. This CDR3 is CSAGLLASFEQFF. The CDR3 DNA reads as TGCAGCGCCGGATTACTAGCAAGCTTTGAGCAGTTCTTC.

The table lists this clonotype with a few counts. The chain uses TRBV13 and TRBJ2-7; tentative D call: TRBD2 (5 bases). CDR1 and CDR2 from the germline V gene are PRHDT and FYEKMQ (reference sequence). V shed 6 bases and J shed 3 bases, with 15 bases lying between them. The CDR3 covers 14 residues. CDR3 sequence (DNA): TGTGCCAGCAGTATGGGCGGGCCTTACTACGAGCAGTACTTC. It is translated as CASSMGGPYYEQYF.

The chain has TRBV6-5 and TRBJ1-2; TRBD1 aligns across 7 bases. Germline V gene sequence: CDR1 MNHEY, CDR2 SVGAGI. This CDR3 contains 15 residues. With 6 bases clipped from V and 2 bases from J, the junction kept 9 bases outside the gene matches. The CDR3 DNA follows: TGTGCCAGCAGGGAACCCGGGACAGCCAACTATGGCTACACCTTC. This gives the protein CASREPGTANYGYTF.

This chain uses TRBV28 with TRBJ1-6, with 7 positions matching TRBD1. Germline V CDR1 and CDR2: MDHEN, SYDVKM. Losses at the gene ends were 0 bases for V and 11 bases for J; bases not matched to a gene: 4. The CDR3 is made up of 14 amino acids. CDR3 residues: CASSLCGRGTPLHF. CDR3 sequence (DNA): TGTGCCAGCAGTTTATGTGGCAGGGGGACACCCCTCCACTTT.

This clonotype was observed once. The gene calls are TRBV11-3 and TRBJ2-1; the D is unclear. Germline V gives CDR1 SGHNT, CDR2 YENEEA. This CDR3 has 11 residues. V was pared by 7 bases and J by 5 bases, with 6 bases between. The CDR3 DNA follows: TGTGCCAGCAATACCGACAATGAGCAGTTCTTC. Its translation: CASNTDNEQFF.

CDR3 bases: TGTGCCAGCAGTAAAGGACAGATGGGGGAAAAACTGTTTTTT. Residues: CASSKGQMGEKLFF. The V call is TRBV28, the J call TRBJ1-4; D is possibly TRBD1 (6 bases). The CDR3 consists of 14 residues. Germline assignment: CDR1 MDHEN and CDR2 SYDVKM. V lost 5 bases to trimming and J lost 8 bases, with 15 bases between them. Together with reference TRBV28 and TRBJ1-4, the CDR3 gives the full variable domain: DVKVTQSSRYLVKRTGEKVFLECVQDMDHENMFWYRQDPGLGLRLIYFSYDVKMKEKGDIPEGYSVSREKKERFSLILESASTNQTSMYLCASSKGQMGEKLFFGSGTQLSVL.

The chain employs TRBV27 and TRBJ1-6; the D gene is possibly TRBD1 (5 bases). The germline gives CDR1 MNHEY, CDR2 SMNVEV (reference sequence). Between the trimmed V and J ends, which lost 5 bases and 10 bases, there was a span of 9 bases. The CDR3 covers 12 residues. CDR3 DNA: TGTGCCAGCAGTCTTGGGGGGTCACCCCTCCACTTT. Its translation is CASSLGGSPLHF.

The rearrangement links TRBV7-2 to TRBJ2-2; D gene unclear. Germline values: CDR1 SGHTA, CDR2 FQGNSA. The CDR3 sequence is 12 residues long. Deletions cut 6 bases from V and 8 bases from J, with 10 bases between. CDR3 sequence reads: CASRPSKGELFF. CDR3 sequence (DNA): TGTGCCAGCAGGCCTTCCAAGGGGGAGCTGTTTTTT.

As for this clonotype: An end of the junction differs from the germline gene, which may be a read error. The chain has TRBV20-1 and TRBJ1-4; D is unclear. This CDR3 comprises 12 residues. Germline V CDR1 and CDR2: DFQATT, SNEGSKA (reference sequence). The CDR3 region is CSAGDRNEKLFF. The CDR3 DNA is TGCAGTGCTGGAGATAGGAATGAAAAACTGTTTTTT.

This chain joins TRBV12-3 or TRBV12-4 and TRBJ2-5; the D gene is possibly TRBD2 (7 bases). The CDR3 consists of 14 residues. Trimming stripped 3 bases from V and 9 bases from J, with 17 bases between. CDR3 protein: CASSFGTGEGAQYF. In DNA form, the CDR3 reads TGTGCCAGCAGTTTCGGGACGGGGGAGGGGGCCCAGTACTTC.

J is TRBJ2-3 and V is TRBV4-3, with TRBD2 matching 10 bases. The CDR3 extends over 17 amino acids. CDR1 is LGHNA, CDR2 YSLEER, per germline. The J segment lost 0 bases and the V segment lost 2 bases, leaving 5 bases of the junction unmatched. For the CDR3, the DNA is TGCGCCAGCAGCCAAATCCAGACTAGCGGGAGCACAGATACGCAGTATTTT. This encodes CASSQIQTSGSTDTQYF.

The CDR3 DNA sequence: TGTGCCAGCAGCGTTGACACGAGGGAGACCCAGTTCTTC. Translating it yields CASSVDTRETQFF. V and J are TRBV9 and TRBJ2-1; D possibly corresponds to TRBD2 (5 bases). The CDR3 sequence is 13 residues long. Between the trimmed V and J ends, which lost 2 bases and 13 bases, there was a span of 16 bases. Per germline, CDR1 SGDLS and CDR2 YYNGEE.

In its sample, this clonotype was seen a few times. The chain links TRBV24-1 to TRBJ2-7; D gene ambiguous. The DNA end is a closer match to TRBJ2-5, so the J assignment may be wrong. Germline V gene sequence: CDR1 KGHDR, CDR2 SFDVKD. The CDR3 contains 13 residues. The CDR3 DNA is TGTGCCACCAGTGATGCACCCCAAGAGACCCAGTACTTC. It is translated as CATSDAPQETQYF.